Listed here are 27 T cell receptor beta chains from one sample, sequenced in a study of shared clonotypes between healthy human individuals. Sequenced by immunoSEQ multiplex PCR; TCRdb stores in-frame clones only, minus some. The data contain 600,000 to 700,000 clones, about three quarters of them seen just once; the ten biggest clones take up around 2%. Sequenced material: memory CD4+ T cells sorted from blood. Noted subset: CD45RA-negative fraction. Receptors were obtained from a woman aged 30 to 39 in good health.

The chain recombines TRBV5-4 with TRBJ2-1, with D possibly being TRBD2 (5 bases). From germline, CDR1 is SGHNT and CDR2 YYREEE (reference sequence). V gave up 9 bases and J gave up 5 bases, with 15 bases separating them. The CDR3 sequence is 13 residues long. The CDR3 region has the DNA TGTGCCACCCGGAGGCAGCCAAACAATGAGCAGTTCTTC. It specifies CATRRQPNNEQFF. Looking up the rest from reference TRBV5-4 and TRBJ2-1 gives the full variable domain: ETGVTQSPTHLIKTRGQQVTLRCSSQSGHNTVSWYQQALGQGPQFIFQYYREEENGRGNFPPRFSGLQFPNYSSELNVNALELDDSALYLCATRRQPNNEQFFGPGTRLTVL.

This chain joins TRBV5-8 and TRBJ1-2, with 7 bases identical to TRBD1. The V gene end was trimmed by 5 bases and the J gene end by 3 bases; junction bases not matched to a gene: 7. The germline V gene has CDR1 SGHTS and CDR2 YDEGEE. The CDR3 sequence is 14 residues long. DNA of the CDR3: TGTGCCAGCAGATCGACAGGGCGCGACTATGGCTACACCTTC. Encoded protein: CASRSTGRDYGYTF.

The chain carries TRBV29-1 and TRBJ1-1; TRBD1 matches at 7 bases. Germline assignment: CDR1 SQVTM and CDR2 ANQGSEA. Trimming took 7 bases from V and 1 from J; bases not matched to a gene: 6. This CDR3 comprises 13 residues. Written as DNA, the CDR3 is TGCAGCGCAGACAGGGAGGGGAACACTGAAGCTTTCTTT. Its protein product is CSADREGNTEAFF.

The genes are TRBV6-1 and TRBJ2-1; TRBD2 matches 11 bases. The CDR3 is 14 residues long. Per the germline V gene, CDR1 is MNHNS and CDR2 is SASEGT. J was trimmed by 4 bases and V by 6 bases; bases with no gene match: 2. This CDR3 is CASRTSGTYNEQFF. CDR3 sequence (DNA): TGTGCCAGCAGGACTAGCGGGACTTACAATGAGCAGTTCTTC.

This clone has only one observation. This sequence joins TRBV19 and TRBJ1-5, with D uncertain. Per germline, CDR1 LNHDA and CDR2 SQIVND (reference sequence). CDR3 length equals 14 residues. The V gene lost 1 base and the J gene lost 5 bases, with 9 bases spanning the gap. DNA for the CDR3: TGTGCCAGTAGTATAGTTGGAGCCGATCAGCCCCAGCATTTT. The encoded protein is CASSIVGADQPQHF.

Only one count was recorded for this clone. J is TRBJ2-3 and V is TRBV2; 9 nucleotides line up with TRBD1. The CDR3 length is 14 residues. With V trimmed by 6 bases and J by 2 bases, 3 bases remained unmatched. Germline values: CDR1 SNHLY, CDR2 FYNNEI. The CDR3 spells CASRGTGNTDTQYF. The DNA for the CDR3 is TGTGCCAGCAGGGGGACAGGGAACACAGATACGCAGTATTTT.

The CDR3, as DNA: TGTGCCAGCAGTTCCGCTATCGCCCCGGGGGCGCGTGGGTATGGCTACACCTTC. Translating it yields CASSSAIAPGARGYGYTF. This chain uses TRBV28 with TRBJ1-2; D is possibly TRBD1 (6 bases). V gave up 4 bases and J gave up 5 bases, with 26 bases separating them. The CDR3 extends over 18 amino acids. Germline V gene lookup returns CDR1 MDHEN and CDR2 SYDVKM.

The genes are TRBV7-2 and TRBJ2-7; perhaps D is TRBD1 or TRBD2 (5 bases each). Germline V gene lookup returns CDR1 SGHTA and CDR2 FQGNSA. Trimming pared 1 base from V and 2 bases from J, leaving 12 bases between. The CDR3 sequence is 15 residues long. The CDR3 here is CASSLGQGSAYEQYF. In DNA, the CDR3 is TGTGCCAGCAGCTTAGGCCAGGGTAGCGCCTACGAGCAGTACTTC.

The J gene is TRBJ1-3, the V gene TRBV28; TRBD1 matches 7 bases. This CDR3 has 12 amino acids. J gave up 11 bases and V 6 bases, and 7 bases lay outside the gene matches. Germline lookup yields CDR1 MDHEN and CDR2 SYDVKM. CDR3 DNA: TGTGCCAGCAGGGTGACAGGGAACCCCATATATTTT. Amino acid sequence: CASRVTGNPIYF.

The V call is TRBV27, the J call TRBJ2-2; no clear D gene. V gave up 5 bases and J gave up 0 bases, with 10 bases separating them. This CDR3 region has 15 residues. Per the germline V gene, CDR1 is MNHEY and CDR2 is SMNVEV (reference sequence). CDR3: CASSLNSANTGELFF. CDR3 sequence (DNA): TGTGCCAGCAGTCTAAATTCAGCGAACACCGGGGAGCTGTTTTTT.

CDR3 nucleotide sequence: TGTGCCAGCAGTGTCTCTCTCGGGACACTCAACTATGGCTACACCTTC. Amino acid sequence: CASSVSLGTLNYGYTF. J is TRBJ1-2 and V is TRBV27, with D possibly TRBD1 on 6 matching bases. The V gene lost 5 bases and the J gene lost 2 bases, with 18 bases spanning the gap. Germline CDR1 and CDR2: MNHEY and SMNVEV (reference sequence). The CDR3 consists of 16 residues.

This clone came up once. This chain connects TRBV29-1 to TRBJ2-3, with D uncertain. V lost 8 bases and J lost 0, with 9 bases in between. The CDR3 consists of 12 residues. Germline V gives CDR1 SQVTM, CDR2 ANQGSEA. CDR3 nucleotides: TGCAGCTTTGCCTTGAGCACAGATACGCAGTATTTT. This codes for CSFALSTDTQYF.

The chain carries TRBV19 and TRBJ2-2; 12 bases align to TRBD1. This CDR3 region has 15 residues. Per germline, CDR1 LNHDA and CDR2 SQIVND (reference sequence). V lost 7 bases to trimming and J lost 5 bases; unmatched junction nucleotides: 5. DNA of the CDR3: TGTGCCAGTACAGGGGACAGGGGGCTTACCGGGGAGCTGTTTTTT. Encoded protein: CASTGDRGLTGELFF.

V is TRBV6-1 and J is TRBJ1-1; no clear D. The CDR3 runs to 15 residues. The ends were cut back, 6 bases at V and 7 bases at J, with 21 bases in the middle. The germline V gene encodes CDR1 MNHNS and CDR2 SASEGT. The CDR3 DNA follows: TGTGCCAGCAGCCCTAGGACGGGGATGAGGGATGAAGCTTTCTTT. This gives the protein CASSPRTGMRDEAFF.

V usage is TRBV10-1 and J usage is TRBJ2-1; 13 bases are shared with TRBD2. J lost 7 bases, V lost 4 bases, and 7 bases had no gene match. The length of the CDR3 is 16 residues. Germline V lookup: CDR1 WNHNN, CDR2 SYGVQD (reference sequence). CDR3 sequence (DNA): TGCGCCAGCAGTGGCCAACGGACTAGCGGGAGTAATGAGCAGTTCTTC. Amino acids: CASSGQRTSGSNEQFF.

This clone has just a few counts. The J gene is TRBJ2-7, the V gene TRBV5-1, with 13 bases aligning to TRBD2. Germline lookup yields CDR1 SGHRS and CDR2 YFSETQ. V trimming: 7 bases; J trimming: 5 bases; junction bases outside the gene matches: 6. This CDR3 has 14 residues. CDR3: CASGHGTSGNEQYF. In DNA form, the CDR3 reads TGCGCCAGCGGACACGGGACTAGCGGGAACGAGCAGTACTTC.

The gene calls are TRBV11-2 and TRBJ2-3; D is tentatively TRBD1 or TRBD2 (5 bases each). The length of the CDR3 is 14 residues. Trimming took off 6 bases at V and 4 bases at J, with 14 bases between the two ends. The germline CDR1 and CDR2 sequences are SGHAT and FQNNGV. The CDR3 protein is CASRSEQGADTQYF. DNA for the CDR3: TGTGCCAGCAGGTCCGAGCAGGGAGCAGATACGCAGTATTTT.

The chain carries TRBV10-3 and TRBJ2-7; D is possibly TRBD2 (5 bases). This CDR3 region has 11 residues. Looked up from germline, CDR1 is ENHRY and CDR2 is SYGVKD. Between the trimmed V and J ends, which lost 10 bases and 3 bases, there was a span of 10 bases. CDR3 bases: TGTGCCAGCGTAGGGAGCTACGAGCAGTACTTC. It translates to CASVGSYEQYF.

This clone was seen a few times. The chain is built from TRBV13 and TRBJ1-1, with D possibly being TRBD1 (5 bases). Germline loops: CDR1 PRHDT, CDR2 FYEKMQ (reference sequence). V was clipped by 5 bases and J by 4 bases, with 17 bases between them. This CDR3 has 15 amino acids. DNA of the CDR3: TGTGCCAGCAGCCTCGAAGGACATTCTGCCACTGAAGCTTTCTTT. Translation: CASSLEGHSATEAFF.

The CDR3 here is CASRDTTDTQYF. The CDR3 DNA follows: TGTGCCAGCAGGGACACGACAGATACGCAGTATTTT. The chain carries TRBV28 and TRBJ2-3; D is possibly TRBD1 (5 bases). Germline V gene data show CDR1 as MDHEN and CDR2 as SYDVKM. The V gene lost 6 bases and the J gene lost 3 bases, with 7 bases spanning the gap. This CDR3 spans 12 amino acids.

This clone was seen more than once but under ten times. The CDR3 coding sequence is TGTGCCAGCAGCACCTACCTAGCGGGCTCAACCAATGAGCAGTTCTTC. Residues: CASSTYLAGSTNEQFF. The rearrangement joins TRBV7-2 to TRBJ2-1; 8 nucleotides line up with TRBD2. The CDR3 is made up of 16 amino acids. V shed 5 bases, J shed 6 bases, and the junction held 12 bases outside the gene matches. The V gene's germline CDR1 is SGHTA and CDR2 FQGNSA. The variable domain in full, with the rest retrieved from reference TRBV7-2 and TRBJ2-1, is GAGVSQSPSNKVTEKGKDVELRCDPISGHTALYWYRQSLGQGLEFLIYFQGNSAPDKSGLPSDRFSAERTGGSVSTLTIQRTQQEDSAVYLCASSTYLAGSTNEQFFGPGTRLTVL.

The CDR3 reads CASVGGGWSETQYF. CDR3 nucleotides: TGTGCCAGCGTCGGAGGGGGTTGGTCAGAGACCCAGTACTTC. The chain is built from TRBV2 and TRBJ2-5; D may match TRBD1 or TRBD2 (6 bases each). V was shortened by 8 bases and J by 4 bases, with 17 bases between the two germline ends. The CDR3 extends over 14 amino acids. Germline CDR1 and CDR2: SNHLY and FYNNEI.

V is TRBV13 and J is TRBJ2-5; a weak D match, TRBD2 (5 bases). V was pared by 5 bases and J by 6 bases, with 16 bases between. The length of the CDR3 is 14 residues. The germline V gene has CDR1 PRHDT and CDR2 FYEKMQ (reference sequence). Here the CDR3 DNA reads TGTGCCAGCAGCCTCGGGCCGGGAATGAAGACCCAGTACTTC. It is translated as CASSLGPGMKTQYF.

The chain carries TRBV19 and TRBJ2-3, with no clear D. The CDR3 loop spans 15 amino acids. V was trimmed by 3 bases and J by 2 bases, leaving 12 bases between them. Germline CDR1 and CDR2: LNHDA and SQIVND (reference sequence). CDR3 amino acids: CASSIKGWVTDTQYF. The CDR3 nucleotides read TGTGCCAGTAGTATTAAGGGATGGGTCACAGATACGCAGTATTTT.

This clone was seen a handful of times. The CDR3 DNA follows: TGCGCCAGCAGCTTTCAGACTAGCGGGGACAATGAGCAGTTCTTC. The encoded protein is CASSFQTSGDNEQFF. The chain employs TRBV5-1 and TRBJ2-1; TRBD2 aligns across 11 bases. In germline, CDR1 is SGHRS, CDR2 YFSETQ. The CDR3 covers 15 residues. The V gene end was trimmed by 2 bases and the J gene end by 5 bases; junction bases not matched to a gene: 3.

In its sample, this clone was seen once. This chain links TRBV10-3 with TRBJ1-2, with unresolved D. The CDR3 length is 14 residues. CDR1 ENHRY and CDR2 SYGVKD come from the germline V gene. The V and J ends lost 3 bases and 5 bases respectively, with 13 bases between them. The CDR3 spells CAISDPGLGYGYTF. CDR3 DNA sequence: TGTGCCATCAGTGACCCAGGCTTGGGTTATGGCTACACCTTC.

As concerns this clone: Different DNA sequences within this sample yield the same CDR3. The rearrangement uses TRBV29-1 and TRBJ2-2; the match to TRBD2 covers 12 bases. Germline values: CDR1 SQVTM, CDR2 ANQGSEA. The length of the CDR3 is 14 residues. With V trimmed by 6 bases and J by 6 bases, 5 bases remained unmatched. The chain's CDR3 is CSVQTSGSPGELFF. The CDR3 nucleotides read TGCAGCGTGCAGACTAGCGGGAGCCCCGGGGAGCTGTTTTTT.